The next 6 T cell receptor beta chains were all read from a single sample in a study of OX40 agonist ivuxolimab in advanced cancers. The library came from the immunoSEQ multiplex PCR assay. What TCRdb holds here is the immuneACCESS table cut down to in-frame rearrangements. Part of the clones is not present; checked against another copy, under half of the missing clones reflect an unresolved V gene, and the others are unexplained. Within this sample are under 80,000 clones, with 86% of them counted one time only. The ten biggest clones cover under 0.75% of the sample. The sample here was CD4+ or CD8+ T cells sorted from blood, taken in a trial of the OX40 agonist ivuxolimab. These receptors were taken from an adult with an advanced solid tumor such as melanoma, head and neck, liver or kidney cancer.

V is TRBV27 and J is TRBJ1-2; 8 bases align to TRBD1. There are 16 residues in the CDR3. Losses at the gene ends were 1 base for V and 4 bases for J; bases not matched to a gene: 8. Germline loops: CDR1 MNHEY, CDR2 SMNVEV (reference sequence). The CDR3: CASSLFLGQGIYGYTF. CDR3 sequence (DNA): TGTGCCAGCAGTTTATTCCTCGGACAGGGAATCTATGGCTACACCTTC.

CDR3 nucleotide sequence: TGTGCCAGCTCATCCCAGACAGGACAGAACACTGAAGCTTTCTTT. Protein: CASSSQTGQNTEAFF. The chain uses TRBV18 and TRBJ1-1; maybe TRBD1 (6 bases). Germline CDR1 and CDR2: KGHSH and LQKENI. V lost 5 bases to trimming and J lost 1 base, with 14 bases between them. The CDR3 is made up of 15 amino acids. The whole variable domain, remainder taken from reference TRBV18 and TRBJ1-1, is NAGVMQNPRHLVRRRGQEARLRCSPMKGHSHVYWYRQLPEEGLKFMVYLQKENIIDESGMPKERFSAEFPKEGPSILRIQQVVRGDSAAYFCASSSQTGQNTEAFFGQGTRLTVV.

CDR3 DNA sequence: TGTGCCAGCTCACCACGTTCGGGCGGCCAGATGAACACTGAAGCTTTCTTT. This codes for CASSPRSGGQMNTEAFF. The V call is TRBV18, the J call TRBJ1-1, with D unresolved. The CDR3 has 17 amino acids. Germline CDR1 KGHSH, CDR2 LQKENI. V was pared by 1 base and J by 0 bases, with 15 bases between.

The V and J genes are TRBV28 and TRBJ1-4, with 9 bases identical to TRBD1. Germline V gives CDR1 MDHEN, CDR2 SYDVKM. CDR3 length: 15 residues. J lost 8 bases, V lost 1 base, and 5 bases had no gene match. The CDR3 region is CASSLSGTGWEKLFF. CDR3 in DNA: TGTGCCAGCAGTTTATCCGGGACAGGGTGGGAAAAACTGTTTTTT.

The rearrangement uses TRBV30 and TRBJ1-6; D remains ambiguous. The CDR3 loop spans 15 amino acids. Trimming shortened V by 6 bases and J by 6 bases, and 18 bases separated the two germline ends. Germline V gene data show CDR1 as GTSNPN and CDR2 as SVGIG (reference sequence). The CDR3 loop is CACPDRTAGNSPLHF. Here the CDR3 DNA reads TGTGCCTGTCCCGACCGGACGGCGGGTAATTCACCCCTCCACTTT.

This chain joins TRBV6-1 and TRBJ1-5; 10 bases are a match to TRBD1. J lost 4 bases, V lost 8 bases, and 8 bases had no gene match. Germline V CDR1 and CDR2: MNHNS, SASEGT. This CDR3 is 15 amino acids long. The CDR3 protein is CASDHGTGANQPQHF. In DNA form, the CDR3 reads TGTGCCAGCGATCATGGGACAGGGGCGAATCAGCCCCAGCATTTT.